The 13 T cell receptor beta chains below were found in one sample sequenced in a study of low-dose radiotherapy and immunotherapy resistance in tumors. Primers used for first-strand cDNA, a TRAV- and TRBV-specific set, covered both alpha and beta chains. Over roughly 18 PCR cycles, TCRs were amplified from a constant-region primer and V-primer adapter. Using its own MiXCR run on the reads, TCRdb lists one record per CDR3 protein. This sample yields about 10,000 distinct CDR3 sequences, of which approximately 40% are seen a single time; about 5.4% belongs to the top ten. The receptors come from a human donor with advanced metastatic prostate, ovarian, gallbladder or colorectal cancer (not recorded which). This table probably holds off-target reads from a library built for another chain.

By share, this clonotype ranks as medium-sized. In DNA, the CDR3 is TGCGCCAGCAGGAGTGGGGGGCAAGTCGCTGAAGCTTTCTTT. Encoded protein: CASRSGGQVAEAFF. The chain links TRBV5-1 to TRBJ1-1, with a weak D call TRBD1 (6 bases). V lost 5 bases and J 6 bases, leaving 17 bases between the germline ends. The CDR3 totals 14 residues. Germline V gives CDR1 SGHRS, CDR2 YFSETQ. The full variable domain, with the rest looked up from reference TRBV5-1 and TRBJ1-1, is KAGVTQTPRYLIKTRGQQVTLSCSPISGHRSVSWYQQTPGQGLQFLFEYFSETQRNKGNFPGRFSGRQFSNSRSEMNVSTLELGDSALYLCASRSGGQVAEAFFGQGTRLTVV.

This sequence joins TRBV2 and TRBJ2-1; perhaps TRBD2 as D (5 bases). V lost 4 bases to trimming and J lost 4 bases, with 11 bases between them. The germline gives CDR1 SNHLY, CDR2 FYNNEI. This CDR3 is built from 14 residues. CDR3 in DNA: TGTGCCAGCAGTGTAATAGGAGGATACAATGAGCAGTTCTTC. Its protein product is CASSVIGGYNEQFF.

This CDR3 is CASGEGGYGYTF. Here the CDR3 DNA reads TGTGCCAGCGGGGAGGGAGGCTATGGCTACACCTTC. The V and J genes are TRBV6-6 and TRBJ1-2; D gene uncertain. Germline lookup yields CDR1 MNHNY and CDR2 SVGAGI (reference sequence). This CDR3 is built from 12 residues. With 8 bases removed from V and 4 bases from J, the gap between germline ends came to 11 bases.

This clonotype has a handful of counts. The DNA of the CDR3 is TGTGCCAGCAGCTTGGAGGCAGGCCTAGGGACCCAGTACTTC. It codes for CASSLEAGLGTQYF. V and J are TRBV5-4 and TRBJ2-5; D remains ambiguous. The CDR3 has 14 amino acids. The V gene lost 0 bases and the J gene lost 7 bases, with 13 bases spanning the gap. Germline V CDR1 and CDR2: SGHNT, YYREEE (reference sequence).

The rearrangement joins TRBV27 to TRBJ2-7, with TRBD2 as a possible D gene (6 bases). Germline V gene sequence: CDR1 MNHEY, CDR2 SMNVEV (reference sequence). V lost 5 bases, J lost 4 bases, and 15 bases lay in between. There are 14 residues in the CDR3. The CDR3 nucleotides are TGTGCCAGCAGTAACGGACGGGGGACTTACGAGCAGTACTTC. This codes for CASSNGRGTYEQYF.

The V call is TRBV29-1, the J call TRBJ2-2; 7 bases map to TRBD1. Looked up from germline, CDR1 is SQVTM and CDR2 is ANQGSEA. V lost 0 bases, J lost 5 bases, and 9 bases stayed unmatched. The CDR3 covers 16 residues. CDR3 nucleotides: TGCAGCGTTGAAGATCCGAGACAGGGAACAACCGGGGAGCTGTTTTTT. It encodes CSVEDPRQGTTGELFF.

The genes are TRBV7-9 and TRBJ2-1; D gene unclear. This CDR3 comprises 12 residues. Trimming took 8 bases from V and 3 from J, leaving 8 bases between them. Germline loops: CDR1 SEHNR, CDR2 FQNEAQ (reference sequence). The CDR3 region is CASLQDYNEQFF. CDR3 in DNA: TGTGCCAGCCTCCAGGACTACAATGAGCAGTTCTTC.

This clonotype has only a few counts. The rearrangement joins TRBV12-3 or TRBV12-4 to TRBJ2-2; D perhaps matches TRBD2 (5 bases). The CDR3 loop spans 13 amino acids. Trimming pared 3 bases from V and 7 bases from J, leaving 9 bases between. CDR3 protein: CASSFGAGGELFF. Here the CDR3 DNA reads TGTGCCAGCAGTTTCGGTGCGGGCGGGGAGCTGTTTTTT.

The V and J genes are TRBV19 and TRBJ2-7, with TRBD2 matching over 10 bases. V lost 4 bases, J lost 4 bases, and 4 bases stayed unmatched. The CDR3 is 14 amino acids. CDR1 is LNHDA and CDR2 is SQIVND in the germline V gene (reference sequence). CDR3 residues: CASSTSGGIYEQYF. Here the CDR3 DNA reads TGTGCCAGTAGTACTAGCGGGGGAATTTACGAGCAGTACTTC.

This chain connects TRBV11-2 to TRBJ2-3; D possibly matches TRBD1 or TRBD2 (5 bases each). The CDR3 spans 13 residues. V lost 5 bases to trimming and J lost 10 bases, with 16 bases between them. Per the germline V gene, CDR1 is SGHAT and CDR2 is FQNNGV. CDR3 DNA sequence: TGTGCCAGCAGCCGGGCGGGTCAGGGCGCGCAGTATTTT. It yields the protein CASSRAGQGAQYF. Full variable domain (rest looked up from reference TRBV11-2 and TRBJ2-3): EAGVAQSPRYKIIEKRQSVAFWCNPISGHATLYWYQQILGQGPKLLIQFQNNGVVDDSQLPKDRFSAERLKGVDSTLKIQPAKLEDSAVYLCASSRAGQGAQYFGPGTRLTVL.

The V and J genes are TRBV6-1 and TRBJ2-3; 16 bases are a match to TRBD2. J was trimmed by 1 base and V by 5 bases; bases with no gene match: 6. The CDR3 covers 18 residues. CDR1 MNHNS and CDR2 SASEGT come from the germline V gene. Here the CDR3 DNA reads TGTGCCAGCAGTCCCGGGACTAGCGGGGGGGCGGGCACAGATACGCAGTATTTT. It codes for CASSPGTSGGAGTDTQYF.

This clonotype was seen a few times. The rearrangement uses TRBV5-4 and TRBJ2-3; weak D call: TRBD1 (5 bases). V lost 6 bases and J 1 base, leaving 12 bases between the germline ends. Per germline, CDR1 SGHNT and CDR2 YYREEE (reference sequence). The CDR3 has 14 amino acids. CDR3 amino acids: CASKQAYRTDTQYF. The CDR3, as DNA: TGTGCCAGCAAACAGGCTTACCGCACAGATACGCAGTATTTT.

The genes are TRBV6-5 and TRBJ2-1; TRBD1 aligns across 7 bases. V lost 7 bases to trimming and J lost 0 bases; unmatched junction nucleotides: 9. CDR3 size: 16 residues. CDR1 and CDR2 from the germline V gene are MNHEY and SVGAGI. The CDR3 sequence: CASKGQTTSSYNEQFF. The CDR3 DNA sequence: TGTGCCAGCAAGGGACAGACTACGAGCTCCTACAATGAGCAGTTCTTC.